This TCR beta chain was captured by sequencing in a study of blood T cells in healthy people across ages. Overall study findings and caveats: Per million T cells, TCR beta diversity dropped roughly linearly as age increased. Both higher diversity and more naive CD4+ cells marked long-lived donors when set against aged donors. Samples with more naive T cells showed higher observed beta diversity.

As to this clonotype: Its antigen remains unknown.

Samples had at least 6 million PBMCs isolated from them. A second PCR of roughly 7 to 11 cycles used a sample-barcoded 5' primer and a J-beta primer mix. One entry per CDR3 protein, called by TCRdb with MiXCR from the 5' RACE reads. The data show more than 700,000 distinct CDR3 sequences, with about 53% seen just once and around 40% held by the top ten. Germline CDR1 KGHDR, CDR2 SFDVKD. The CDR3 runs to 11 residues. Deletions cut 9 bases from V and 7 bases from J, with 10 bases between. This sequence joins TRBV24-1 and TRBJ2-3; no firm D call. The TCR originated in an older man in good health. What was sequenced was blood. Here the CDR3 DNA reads TGTGCCACCGGTCTAAAAAATACGCAGTATTTT. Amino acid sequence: CATGLKNTQYF.